The 18 T cell receptor beta chains given below trace back to one sample, sequenced in a study of blood T cell repertoires in COVID-19. Profiling relied on immunoSEQ multiplex PCR, and the TCRdb table lists in-frame clones only, not all of them. The data hold 100,000 to 150,000 clones, with 85% observed a single time. Sequencing input: peripheral blood. The source is an elderly man with active or convalescent COVID-19.

The chain joins TRBV2 to TRBJ2-6, with 7 bases matching TRBD2. This CDR3 is 16 amino acids long. Looked up from germline, CDR1 is SNHLY and CDR2 is FYNNEI. V trimming: 3 bases; J trimming: 2 bases; junction bases outside the gene matches: 4. CDR3 DNA sequence: TGTGCCAGCAGTGAGTCAGGGAGGGCTGGGGCCAACGTCCTGACTTTC. The encoded protein is CASSESGRAGANVLTF.

This chain uses TRBV7-9 with TRBJ2-3, with 7 bases matching TRBD2. Germline V gene lookup returns CDR1 SEHNR and CDR2 FQNEAQ (reference sequence). With 4 bases clipped from V and 2 bases from J, the junction kept 3 bases outside the gene matches. This CDR3 region has 14 residues. CDR3 region: CASSSGLTTDTQYF. The CDR3, as DNA: TGTGCCAGCAGCTCGGGACTAACCACAGATACGCAGTATTTT. Variable domain in full (rest from reference TRBV7-9 and TRBJ2-3): DTGVSQNPRHKITKRGQNVTFRCDPISEHNRLYWYRQTLGQGPEFLTYFQNEAQLEKSRLLSDRFSAERPKGSFSTLEIQRTEQGDSAMYLCASSSGLTTDTQYFGPGTRLTVL.

The V gene is TRBV19, the J gene TRBJ2-5; 10 bases are a match to TRBD2. Germline lookup yields CDR1 LNHDA and CDR2 SQIVND (reference sequence). The CDR3 is 15 amino acids. Trimming removed 4 bases from V and 5 bases from J; junction bases left unmatched: 7. The CDR3 region is CASSNSGGAGETQYF. The CDR3 DNA follows: TGTGCCAGTAGTAACAGCGGGGGGGCCGGGGAGACCCAGTACTTC.

The J gene is TRBJ1-1, the V gene TRBV6-5; 10 bases map to TRBD1. The J segment lost 4 bases and the V segment lost 0 bases, leaving 2 bases of the junction unmatched. The CDR3 is 15 residues long. CDR1 is MNHEY, CDR2 SVGAGI, per germline. CDR3 coding DNA: TGTGCCAGCAGTTACTCGACAGGGGGCGTCACTGAAGCTTTCTTT. It yields the protein CASSYSTGGVTEAFF.

The rearrangement links TRBV9 to TRBJ1-2, with TRBD1 matching over 10 bases. Unmatched junction bases numbered 9, after V lost 4 bases and J lost 6 bases. Per the germline V gene, CDR1 is SGDLS and CDR2 is YYNGEE. This CDR3 comprises 15 residues. The CDR3 DNA reads as TGTGCCAGCAGCTCTGGGACAGGGGAGAGAGATGGCTACACCTTC. Translating it yields CASSSGTGERDGYTF.

This clone was seen only once. J is TRBJ2-1 and V is TRBV29-1, with D possibly TRBD2 on 6 matching bases. This CDR3 comprises 13 residues. Germline V gene sequence: CDR1 SQVTM, CDR2 ANQGSEA. Trimming cost V 6 bases and J 9 bases, with 18 bases left between them. The CDR3 DNA sequence: TGCAGCGTCCGGCGGACGGGAGACGGTGAGCAGTTCTTC. Its translation: CSVRRTGDGEQFF.

The chain recombines TRBV9 with TRBJ1-5; TRBD1 is a possible D gene (5 bases). The germline V gene encodes CDR1 SGDLS and CDR2 YYNGEE. With 4 bases removed from V and 3 bases from J, the gap between germline ends came to 14 bases. This CDR3 spans 15 amino acids. The CDR3 reads CASSLSGEVNQPQHF. CDR3 sequence (DNA): TGTGCCAGCAGCCTTTCGGGGGAAGTCAATCAGCCCCAGCATTTT.

The chain combines TRBV7-9 with TRBJ2-3, with 8 bases that match TRBD2. The CDR3 consists of 16 residues. Germline V gene sequence: CDR1 SEHNR, CDR2 FQNEAQ (reference sequence). The trim removed 5 bases at V and 4 bases at J, leaving 11 bases unmatched. The CDR3 DNA is TGTGCCAGCAGCGTTTCCTCGGGGGGGCGGTCAGATACGCAGTATTTT. It is translated as CASSVSSGGRSDTQYF.

V is TRBV9 and J is TRBJ2-3; 7 bases fit TRBD1. CDR3 length: 15 residues. V trimming: 0 bases; J trimming: 8 bases; junction bases outside the gene matches: 9. Germline lookup yields CDR1 SGDLS and CDR2 YYNGEE. The CDR3 is CASSVASQGEATQYF. Written as DNA, the CDR3 is TGTGCCAGCAGCGTAGCTTCGCAGGGGGAAGCTACGCAGTATTTT.

The V gene is TRBV2, the J gene TRBJ1-1, with 8 bases lining up with TRBD1. Per the germline V gene, CDR1 is SNHLY and CDR2 is FYNNEI. The CDR3 length is 15 residues. Trimming took 3 bases from V and 7 from J; bases not matched to a gene: 10. DNA of the CDR3: TGTGCCAGCAGTGACGGGACAGGTGGAGAATATGAAGCTTTCTTT. It specifies CASSDGTGGEYEAFF. The whole variable domain, remainder taken from reference TRBV2 and TRBJ1-1, is EPEVTQTPSHQVTQMGQEVILRCVPISNHLYFYWYRQILGQKVEFLVSFYNNEISEKSEIFDDQFSVERPDGSNFTLKIRSTKLEDSAMYFCASSDGTGGEYEAFFGQGTRLTVV.

V usage is TRBV6-1 and J usage is TRBJ2-3, with TRBD1 identical over 11 bases. V lost 4 bases to trimming and J lost 4 bases; unmatched junction nucleotides: 7. The CDR3 length is 16 residues. Germline loops: CDR1 MNHNS, CDR2 SASEGT. CDR3 amino acids: CASSVGTGGGSDTQYF. In DNA, the CDR3 is TGTGCCAGCAGTGTCGGGACAGGGGGGGGATCAGATACGCAGTATTTT.

This chain joins TRBV27 and TRBJ2-3; perhaps TRBD1 as D (5 bases). Germline-derived CDR1 and CDR2 are MNHEY and SMNVEV (reference sequence). The CDR3 has 14 amino acids. Trimming removed 3 bases at V and 2 bases at J, with 9 bases between. The CDR3 DNA reads TGTGCCAGCAGTTTCGACAGCTTCACAGATACGCAGTATTTT. It is translated as CASSFDSFTDTQYF.

This clone was observed once. The chain couples TRBV18 to TRBJ2-1; 11 bases line up with TRBD2. CDR1 and CDR2 from the germline V gene are KGHSH and LQKENI. V shed 7 bases and J 5 bases; nucleotides not matched to a gene: 10. The length of the CDR3 is 16 residues. DNA for the CDR3: TGTGCCAGCTTAAGACAGGGGACTAGCGGACACAATGAGCAGTTCTTC. The encoded protein is CASLRQGTSGHNEQFF.

This chain links TRBV6-5 with TRBJ1-1; 11 nucleotides align to TRBD1. V shed 8 bases, J shed 3 bases, and the junction held 5 bases outside the gene matches. Germline lookup yields CDR1 MNHEY and CDR2 SVGAGI. This CDR3 spans 14 amino acids. DNA for the CDR3: TGTGCCAGCGGGAGGGACAGGGGGGACACTGAAGCTTTCTTT. The encoded protein is CASGRDRGDTEAFF.

The J gene is TRBJ1-2, the V gene TRBV14; 10 bases map to TRBD1. The CDR3 is 14 residues long. Trimming took 1 base from V and 5 from J; bases not matched to a gene: 1. Germline V gene lookup returns CDR1 SGHDN and CDR2 FVKESK. CDR3 coding DNA: TGTGCCAGCAGCCAAGGACAGGGGGCGTATGGCTACACCTTC. Translated: CASSQGQGAYGYTF. The full variable domain, rest sourced from reference TRBV14 and TRBJ1-2, is EAGVTQFPSHSVIEKGQTVTLRCDPISGHDNLYWYRRVMGKEIKFLLHFVKESKQDESGMPNNRFLAERTGGTYSTLKVQPAELEDSGVYFCASSQGQGAYGYTFGSGTRLTVV.

V and J are TRBV28 and TRBJ1-1; D unresolved. CDR1 MDHEN and CDR2 SYDVKM come from the germline V gene. The V end lost 7 bases, the J end lost 5 bases, and 8 bases lay between the germline ends. The CDR3 consists of 11 residues. For the CDR3, the DNA is TGTGCCAGCATCCGGGAGACTGAAGCTTTCTTT. Translated, it gives CASIRETEAFF. Based on the CDR3 plus reference TRBV28 and TRBJ1-1, the full variable domain is DVKVTQSSRYLVKRTGEKVFLECVQDMDHENMFWYRQDPGLGLRLIYFSYDVKMKEKGDIPEGYSVSREKKERFSLILESASTNQTSMYLCASIRETEAFFGQGTRLTVV.

This clone has just a few counts. The chain employs TRBV28 and TRBJ2-7, with a possible D match to TRBD2 (5 bases). The V end was cut by 3 bases, the J end by 4 bases, with 16 bases between. The CDR3 length is 15 residues. The V gene's germline CDR1 is MDHEN and CDR2 SYDVKM. The DNA for the CDR3 is TGTGCCAGCAGTTTGCACGGGCGACCGGGGTACGAGCAGTACTTC. Its translation: CASSLHGRPGYEQYF. The entire variable domain, with the rest obtained from reference TRBV28 and TRBJ2-7, is as follows: DVKVTQSSRYLVKRTGEKVFLECVQDMDHENMFWYRQDPGLGLRLIYFSYDVKMKEKGDIPEGYSVSREKKERFSLILESASTNQTSMYLCASSLHGRPGYEQYFGPGTRLTVT.

This clone was observed a single time. J is TRBJ1-4 and V is TRBV19; 8 positions match TRBD1. CDR3 length: 14 residues. Germline CDR1 and CDR2: LNHDA and SQIVND (reference sequence). The J segment lost 8 bases and the V segment lost 1 base, leaving 3 bases of the junction unmatched. CDR3 DNA sequence: TGTGCCAGTAGTATAGTCGACAGGGGAGAAAAACTGTTTTTT. Translating it yields CASSIVDRGEKLFF.